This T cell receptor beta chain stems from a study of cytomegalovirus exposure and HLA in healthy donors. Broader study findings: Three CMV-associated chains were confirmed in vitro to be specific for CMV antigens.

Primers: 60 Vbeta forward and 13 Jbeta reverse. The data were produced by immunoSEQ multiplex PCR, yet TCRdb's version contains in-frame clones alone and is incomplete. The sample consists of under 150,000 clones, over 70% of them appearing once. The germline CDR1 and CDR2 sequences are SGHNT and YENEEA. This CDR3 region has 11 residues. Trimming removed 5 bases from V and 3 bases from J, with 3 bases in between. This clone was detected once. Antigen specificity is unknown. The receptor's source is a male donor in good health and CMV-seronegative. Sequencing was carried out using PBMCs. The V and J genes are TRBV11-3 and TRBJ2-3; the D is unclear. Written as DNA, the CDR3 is TGTGCCAGCAGCCGGACAGATACGCAGTATTTT. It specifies CASSRTDTQYF.